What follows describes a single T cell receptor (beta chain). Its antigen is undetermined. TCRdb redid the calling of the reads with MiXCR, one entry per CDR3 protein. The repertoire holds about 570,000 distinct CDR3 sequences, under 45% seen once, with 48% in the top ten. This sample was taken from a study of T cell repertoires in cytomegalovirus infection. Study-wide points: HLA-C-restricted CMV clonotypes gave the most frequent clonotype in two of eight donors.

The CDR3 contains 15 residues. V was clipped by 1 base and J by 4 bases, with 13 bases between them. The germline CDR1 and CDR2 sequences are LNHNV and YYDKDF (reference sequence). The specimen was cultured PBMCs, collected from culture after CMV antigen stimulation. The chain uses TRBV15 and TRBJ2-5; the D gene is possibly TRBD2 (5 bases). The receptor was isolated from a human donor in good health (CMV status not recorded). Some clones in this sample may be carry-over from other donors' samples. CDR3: CATSRVGSAGETQYF. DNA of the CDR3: TGTGCCACCAGCAGAGTGGGCAGCGCGGGAGAGACCCAGTACTTC.